Below, 21 T cell receptor beta chains from the same sample are listed, as sequenced in a study of T cells and Merkel cell carcinoma outcomes (dated by TCRdb to the early 2020s). The method was the immunoSEQ multiplex PCR assay. In its TCRdb copy, this immuneACCESS table keeps in-frame sequences only and misses some clones. Where compared with another copy, unresolved V genes explain less than half of these, and the others have no known cause. This sample has just under 650 clones in its table, and about 88% of those were observed once. The ten largest clones capture over 8.5% of the sample. The sequencing sample was made of tumor tissue from Merkel cell carcinoma. The receptors here all came from a human donor with Merkel cell carcinoma.

The chain links TRBV23-1 to TRBJ1-6, with D perhaps TRBD1 (6 bases). Being an ORF, TRBV23-1 has a function that is uncertain. The CDR3 is made up of 14 amino acids. V dropped 6 bases and J dropped 4 bases, with 10 bases sitting between them. As DNA, the CDR3 is TGCGCCAGCAGGGGGGCAAAATATAATTCACCCCTCCACTTT. Translated: CASRGAKYNSPLHF.

This chain joins TRBV5-1 and TRBJ1-1, with 7 nucleotides matching TRBD1. The V gene's germline CDR1 is SGHRS and CDR2 YFSETQ. The V segment lost 4 bases and the J segment 7 bases; nucleotides outside the gene matches: 7. CDR3 length equals 13 residues. This CDR3 reads CASSPGQLLEAFF. The CDR3 DNA reads as TGCGCCAGCAGCCCGGGACAGCTTCTTGAAGCTTTCTTT.

This rearrangement joins TRBV11-1 to TRBJ2-7; TRBD1 matches at 9 bases. J gave up 9 bases and V 5 bases, and 14 bases lay outside the gene matches. CDR3 size: 15 residues. CDR1 and CDR2 from the germline V gene are SGHAT and FQDESV (reference sequence). The chain's CDR3 is CASSPEGQGWGRQYF. CDR3 coding DNA: TGTGCCAGCAGCCCTGAGGGACAGGGATGGGGAAGGCAGTACTTC.

The V and J genes are TRBV7-9 and TRBJ2-2; D gene ambiguous. The germline gives CDR1 SEHNR, CDR2 FQNEAQ (reference sequence). V was clipped by 5 bases and J by 5 bases, with 3 bases between them. The CDR3 covers 11 residues. The CDR3 is CASSPTGELFF. The CDR3 DNA sequence: TGTGCCAGCAGCCCGACCGGGGAGCTGTTTTTT.

The rearrangement joins TRBV5-6 to TRBJ1-5; a possible D gene is TRBD1 (6 bases). The CDR3 has 15 residues. Germline V gives CDR1 SGHDT, CDR2 YYEEEE. The ends were cut back, 0 bases at V and 6 bases at J, with 13 bases in the middle. CDR3 protein: CASSLGSGVGQPQHF. The CDR3, as DNA: TGTGCCAGCAGCTTGGGGTCAGGGGTAGGTCAGCCCCAGCATTTT. Full variable domain (outside the CDR3, taken from reference TRBV5-6 and TRBJ1-5): DAGVTQSPTHLIKTRGQQVTLRCSPKSGHDTVSWYQQALGQGPQFIFQYYEEEERQRGNFPDRFSGHQFPNYSSELNVNALLLGDSALYLCASSLGSGVGQPQHFGDGTRLSIL.

The chain has TRBV10-3 and TRBJ2-7, with 8 bases matching TRBD2. V trimming: 3 bases; J trimming: 4 bases; junction bases outside the gene matches: 2. This CDR3 has 13 amino acids. In germline, CDR1 is ENHRY, CDR2 SYGVKD. The CDR3 coding sequence is TGTGCCATCAGTGAAGGACTAGCTTACGAGCAGTACTTC. It translates to CAISEGLAYEQYF.

This clone was seen a few times. The chain joins TRBV7-9 to TRBJ1-2, with D tentatively TRBD1 (6 bases). Trimming took 5 bases from V and 3 from J, leaving 16 bases between them. The CDR3 totals 15 residues. From germline, CDR1 is SEHNR and CDR2 FQNEAQ (reference sequence). In DNA form, the CDR3 reads TGTGCCAGCAGCCCTAGAGGGGGGGGAGACTATGGCTACACCTTC. This gives the protein CASSPRGGGDYGYTF.

The gene calls are TRBV4-1 and TRBJ2-1; unclear D gene. Germline V gives CDR1 MGHRA, CDR2 YSYEKL. Trimming cost V 3 bases and J 4 bases, with 19 bases left between them. The CDR3 totals 17 residues. The CDR3: CASSQSRSPGFYNEQFF. The CDR3 nucleotides read TGCGCCAGCAGCCAGTCAAGGAGTCCGGGCTTTTACAATGAGCAGTTCTTC.

This sequence joins TRBV7-9 and TRBJ2-1, with 13 bases matching TRBD2. Germline-derived CDR1 and CDR2 are SEHNR and FQNEAQ (reference sequence). This CDR3 has 18 amino acids. V was clipped by 4 bases and J by 0 bases; unmatched bases: 6. Here the CDR3 reads CASSSPTSGRTSYNEQFF. DNA for the CDR3: TGTGCCAGCAGCTCCCCGACTAGCGGGAGGACCTCCTACAATGAGCAGTTCTTC.

In its sample, this clone was seen once. The rearrangement links TRBV19 to TRBJ2-7; D is unclear. Trimming cost V 6 bases and J 5 bases, with 14 bases left between them. The CDR3 totals 13 residues. The V gene's germline CDR1 is LNHDA and CDR2 SQIVND (reference sequence). The CDR3: CASSHDYRDEQYF. CDR3 DNA: TGTGCCAGTAGCCACGATTATCGCGACGAGCAGTACTTC.

This clone was picked up one time. The rearrangement joins TRBV18 to TRBJ2-5; no clear D. Germline V gives CDR1 KGHSH, CDR2 LQKENI. The CDR3 covers 11 residues. With 3 bases removed from V and 1 base from J, the gap between germline ends came to 0 bases. CDR3 DNA sequence: TGTGCCAGCTCACCCCAAGAGACCCAGTACTTC. The encoded protein is CASSPQETQYF.

This sequence joins TRBV7-8 and TRBJ2-5; D is possibly TRBD1 or TRBD2 (5 bases each). V lost 1 base and J lost 5, with 17 bases in between. Germline V lookup: CDR1 SGHVS, CDR2 FQNEAQ. This CDR3 contains 16 residues. CDR3 in amino acids: CASSLGGARSGETQYF. In DNA form, the CDR3 reads TGTGCCAGCAGCTTAGGAGGGGCCAGGTCTGGGGAGACCCAGTACTTC.

In nucleotides, the CDR3 is TGCGCCAGCAGCCCGGGGGACAGGAGTTACGAGCAGTACTTC. This translates into CASSPGDRSYEQYF. The genes are TRBV5-1 and TRBJ2-7; 8 nucleotides line up with TRBD1. Germline assignment: CDR1 SGHRS and CDR2 YFSETQ. With 4 bases clipped from V and 4 bases from J, the junction kept 7 bases outside the gene matches. There are 14 residues in the CDR3. Combining the CDR3 with reference TRBV5-1 and TRBJ2-7 gives the whole variable domain KAGVTQTPRYLIKTRGQQVTLSCSPISGHRSVSWYQQTPGQGLQFLFEYFSETQRNKGNFPGRFSGRQFSNSRSEMNVSTLELGDSALYLCASSPGDRSYEQYFGPGTRLTVT.

This chain connects TRBV4-1 to TRBJ1-1; 8 nucleotides line up with TRBD1. J lost 0 bases, V lost 0 bases, and 3 bases had no gene match. The CDR3 consists of 16 residues. Germline V CDR1 and CDR2: MGHRA, YSYEKL. CDR3 protein: CASSQDGQGMNTEAFF. CDR3 DNA sequence: TGCGCCAGCAGCCAAGACGGACAGGGTATGAACACTGAAGCTTTCTTT.

The CDR3 is CASSQDTREGGYEQYF. The CDR3 DNA sequence: TGTGCCAGCAGCCAAGACACGAGGGAGGGAGGATACGAGCAGTACTTC. V usage is TRBV4-2 and J usage is TRBJ2-7; TRBD2 agrees at 7 bases. The CDR3 contains 16 residues. Germline V gene sequence: CDR1 LGHNA, CDR2 YNFKEQ. J was trimmed by 4 bases and V by 0 bases; bases with no gene match: 9.

The chain couples TRBV7-8 to TRBJ2-7, with D uncertain. The CDR3 contains 12 residues. The germline gives CDR1 SGHVS, CDR2 FQNEAQ. Deletions cut 1 base from V and 5 bases from J, with 6 bases between. The CDR3 DNA reads as TGTGCCAGCAGCTTAGGGGTAGACGAGCAGTACTTC. It encodes CASSLGVDEQYF.

The chain is built from TRBV27 and TRBJ1-6, with a possible D match to TRBD1 (5 bases). The V gene lost 4 bases and the J gene lost 8 bases, with 9 bases spanning the gap. Germline CDR1 reads MNHEY; CDR2 reads SMNVEV (reference sequence). CDR3 size: 13 residues. CDR3 sequence reads: CASSSRVDSPLHF. The CDR3 DNA sequence: TGTGCCAGCAGTTCCAGGGTAGATTCACCCCTCCACTTT.

The chain couples TRBV5-1 to TRBJ2-1, with unresolved D. CDR3 length: 15 amino acids. Trimming removed 2 bases at V and 1 base at J, with 10 bases between. Germline CDR1 SGHRS, CDR2 YFSETQ. CDR3 in amino acids: CASSLEMMSYNEQFF. DNA for the CDR3: TGCGCCAGCAGCTTAGAAATGATGTCCTACAATGAGCAGTTCTTC.

V usage is TRBV18 and J usage is TRBJ2-1; 8 nucleotides align to TRBD1. The CDR3 totals 15 residues. Germline values: CDR1 KGHSH, CDR2 LQKENI. The V segment lost 6 bases and the J segment 0 bases; nucleotides outside the gene matches: 4. The DNA of the CDR3 is TGTGCCAGCTCTGAGGACAGGGTCTCCTACAATGAGCAGTTCTTC. Translated: CASSEDRVSYNEQFF.

This chain connects TRBV27 to TRBJ1-4; no clear D. Trimming left V 4 bases short and J 0 bases short, with 3 bases between. Germline loops: CDR1 MNHEY, CDR2 SMNVEV (reference sequence). The CDR3 runs to 13 residues. The CDR3 DNA sequence: TGTGCCAGCAGTTATACAACTAATGAAAAACTGTTTTTT. Protein sequence: CASSYTTNEKLFF.

This clone occurred a few times. CDR3 loop: CASSQAPLADTQYF. CDR3 nucleotides: TGTGCCAGCAGCCAGGCCCCTCTTGCAGATACGCAGTATTTT. The genes are TRBV4-2 and TRBJ2-3; D remains ambiguous. V lost 3 bases, J lost 4 bases, and 11 bases lay in between. Germline CDR1 is LGHNA and CDR2 is YNFKEQ. This CDR3 comprises 14 residues.